This TCR beta chain was sequenced for a study of T cell responses to AZD1222 COVID-19 vaccine. Method: immunoSEQ multiplex PCR; TCRdb's copy keeps in-frame clones and lacks some. The repertoire holds some 180,000 clones, with more than 80% as singletons. Study-level results: Donors were largely white British and mainly female; clonal diversity was possibly underestimated.

With regard to this clone: Its antigen is unknown.

V lost 4 bases to trimming and J lost 4 bases; unmatched junction nucleotides: 9. Germline assignment: CDR1 SEHNR and CDR2 FQNEAQ (reference sequence). The CDR3 consists of 15 residues. The TCR originated in an adult who received the MenACWY meningococcal vaccine as a control. This chain joins TRBV7-9 and TRBJ1-1, with 7 bases identical to TRBD1. Sample: peripheral blood, taken 28 days after the second dose of the MenACWY control vaccine. CDR3 nucleotides: TGTGCCAGCAGCTCCATGACAGGGATGGGCACTGAAGCTTTCTTT. This sequence encodes CASSSMTGMGTEAFF.